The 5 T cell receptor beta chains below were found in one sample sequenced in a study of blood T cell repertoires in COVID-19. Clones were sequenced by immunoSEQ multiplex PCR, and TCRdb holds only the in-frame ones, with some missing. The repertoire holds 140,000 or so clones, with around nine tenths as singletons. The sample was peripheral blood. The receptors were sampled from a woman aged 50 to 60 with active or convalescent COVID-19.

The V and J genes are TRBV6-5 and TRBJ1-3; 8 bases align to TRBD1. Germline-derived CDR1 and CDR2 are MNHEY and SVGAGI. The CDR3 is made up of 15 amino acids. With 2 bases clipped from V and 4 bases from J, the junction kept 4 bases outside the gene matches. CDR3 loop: CASSYIQGAGNTIYF. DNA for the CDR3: TGTGCCAGCAGTTACATCCAGGGGGCAGGAAACACCATATATTTT.

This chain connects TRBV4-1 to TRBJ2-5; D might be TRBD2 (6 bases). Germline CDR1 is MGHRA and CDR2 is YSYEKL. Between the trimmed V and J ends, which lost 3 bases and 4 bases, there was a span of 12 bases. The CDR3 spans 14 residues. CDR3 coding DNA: TGCGCCAGCAGCCAGGGGGGAAACTTAGAGACCCAGTACTTC. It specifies CASSQGGNLETQYF.

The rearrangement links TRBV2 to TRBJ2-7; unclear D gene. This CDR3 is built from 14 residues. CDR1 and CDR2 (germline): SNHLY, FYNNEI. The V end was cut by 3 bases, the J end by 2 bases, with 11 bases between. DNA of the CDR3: TGTGCCAGCAGTGACAGAAACGTACCCTACGAGCAGTACTTC. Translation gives CASSDRNVPYEQYF.

The CDR3 here is CASSPPPGQGDTEAFF. The CDR3 coding sequence is TGTGCCAGCAGCCCCCCACCGGGACAGGGTGACACTGAAGCTTTCTTT. This sequence joins TRBV3-1 (or the pseudogene TRBV3-2) and TRBJ1-1; 9 bases line up with TRBD1. V was pared by 4 bases and J by 3 bases, with 9 bases of the junction left unmatched. CDR3 length: 16 residues. From germline, CDR1 is LGHDT and CDR2 YNNKEL (reference sequence).

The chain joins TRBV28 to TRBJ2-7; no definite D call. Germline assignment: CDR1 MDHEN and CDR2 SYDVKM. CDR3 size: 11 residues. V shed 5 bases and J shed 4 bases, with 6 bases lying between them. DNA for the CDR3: TGTGCCAGCAGTGTGCGGTACGAGCAGTACTTC. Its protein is CASSVRYEQYF. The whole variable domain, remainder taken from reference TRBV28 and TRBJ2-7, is DVKVTQSSRYLVKRTGEKVFLECVQDMDHENMFWYRQDPGLGLRLIYFSYDVKMKEKGDIPEGYSVSREKKERFSLILESASTNQTSMYLCASSVRYEQYFGPGTRLTVT.